A selection of T cell receptor beta chains follows, all from one sample in a study of cytomegalovirus exposure and HLA in healthy donors. Only in-frame clones appear in the TCRdb table, and some are missing; sequencing was by immunoSEQ multiplex PCR. The sample contains about 200,000 clones, around four fifths of which appear only once. What was sequenced was PBMCs. The receptors here all came from a woman aged 45-60 years in good health and CMV-seropositive. CDR3s include the opening cysteine and the closing phenylalanine or tryptophan. Each record gives: clone size, D gene, J gene, V gene, CDR3 DNA, CDR3 protein. The D gene is left open where the match is weak. Rows may omit the clone size; those that give it use once, few, many or a size class.

abundance: .; d_gene: .; j_gene: TRBJ2-7; v_gene: TRBV28; CDR3nt: TGTGCCAGCAGTTCGGGTTTAGGGGTTGTAGCGCAGTACTTC; CDR3aa: CASSSGLGVVAQYF
abundance: once; d_gene: .; j_gene: TRBJ1-2; v_gene: TRBV28; CDR3nt: TGTGCCAGCAGTCCCCCAGGGGCAGGGAACTATGGCTACACCTTC; CDR3aa: CASSPPGAGNYGYTF
abundance: .; d_gene: TRBD2; j_gene: TRBJ2-1; v_gene: TRBV7-2; CDR3nt: TGTGCCAGCACCCTCCAGGTAGCGGGGAACAATGAGCAGTTCTTC; CDR3aa: CASTLQVAGNNEQFF
abundance: .; d_gene: .; j_gene: TRBJ2-3; v_gene: TRBV7-2; CDR3nt: TGTGCCAGCAGCCCCGACAGCACGGTGACAGATACGCAGTATTTT; CDR3aa: CASSPDSTVTDTQYF
abundance: few; d_gene: TRBD1; j_gene: TRBJ1-2; v_gene: TRBV18; CDR3nt: TGTGCCAGCTCACCAACAGGGGGCGGTGGCTACACCTTC; CDR3aa: CASSPTGGGGYTF
abundance: .; d_gene: .; j_gene: TRBJ2-5; v_gene: TRBV15; CDR3nt: TGTGCCACCAGCAGAGATACTGCCCAAGAGACCCAGTACTTC; CDR3aa: CATSRDTAQETQYF
abundance: .; d_gene: .; j_gene: TRBJ1-2; v_gene: TRBV7-3; CDR3nt: TGTGCCAGCAGCTTATATGGCAAGGGGGAAGGTGGCTACACCTTC; CDR3aa: CASSLYGKGEGGYTF
abundance: .; d_gene: .; j_gene: TRBJ1-3; v_gene: TRBV7-8; CDR3nt: TGTGCCAGCAGCTTCGGGGAGGCTGGAAACACCATATATTTT; CDR3aa: CASSFGEAGNTIYF
abundance: .; d_gene: .; j_gene: TRBJ2-6; v_gene: TRBV7-6; CDR3nt: TGTGCCAGCAGCTTAACCGGCGCTTCTGGGGCCAACGGCCTGACTTTC; CDR3aa: CASSLTGASGANGLTF
abundance: .; d_gene: .; j_gene: TRBJ1-1; v_gene: TRBV6-5; CDR3nt: TGTGCCAGCAGTTACAGCGGCAGGGGATCGGACACTGAAGCTTTCTTT; CDR3aa: CASSYSGRGSDTEAFF
abundance: .; d_gene: .; j_gene: TRBJ2-2; v_gene: TRBV6-1; CDR3nt: TGTGCCAGCAGTGAAGCGAGAGCCGGGGAGCTGTTTTTT; CDR3aa: CASSEARAGELFF
abundance: .; d_gene: TRBD1; j_gene: TRBJ1-1; v_gene: TRBV6-5; CDR3nt: TGTGCCAGCCGGGCACAGGGGGCGGGTACTGAAGCTTTCTTT; CDR3aa: CASRAQGAGTEAFF
abundance: .; d_gene: .; j_gene: TRBJ1-2; v_gene: TRBV19; CDR3nt: TGTGCCAGTAGTATCTCGGCACAGCCCCACTCGTTCTATGGCTACACCTTC; CDR3aa: CASSISAQPHSFYGYTF
abundance: .; d_gene: .; j_gene: TRBJ2-1; v_gene: TRBV5-1; CDR3nt: TGCGCCAGCAGCTTGGGTTCCTCCTCCTACAATGAGCAGTTCTTC; CDR3aa: CASSLGSSSYNEQFF
abundance: .; d_gene: .; j_gene: TRBJ2-1; v_gene: TRBV6-5; CDR3nt: TGTGCCAGCACTAGTCACAATGAGCAGTTCTTC; CDR3aa: CASTSHNEQFF
abundance: .; d_gene: .; j_gene: TRBJ2-3; v_gene: TRBV4-3; CDR3nt: TGCGCCAGCAGCCAAGAGCCCAGGGCGGGGTCAAGCACAGATACGCAGTATTTT; CDR3aa: CASSQEPRAGSSTDTQYF
abundance: .; d_gene: .; j_gene: TRBJ2-7; v_gene: TRBV7-2; CDR3nt: TGTGCCAGCAGGTTAACTAGCTCCCACGAGCAGTACTTC; CDR3aa: CASRLTSSHEQYF
abundance: .; d_gene: TRBD2; j_gene: TRBJ2-1; v_gene: TRBV7-3; CDR3nt: TGTGCCAGCAGCCTTTCTCTAGCGGGAGGCTACAATGAGCAGTTCTTC; CDR3aa: CASSLSLAGGYNEQFF
abundance: .; d_gene: TRBD1; j_gene: TRBJ1-1; v_gene: TRBV7-6; CDR3nt: TGTGCCAGCAGCACACAGGGGGGCACTGAAGCCTTCTTT; CDR3aa: CASSTQGGTEAFF
abundance: few; d_gene: TRBD2; j_gene: TRBJ2-3; v_gene: TRBV4-3; CDR3nt: TGCGCCAGCAGCCAAGAATGGAGCGGGGACACAGATACGCAGTATTTT; CDR3aa: CASSQEWSGDTDTQYF
abundance: .; d_gene: TRBD1; j_gene: TRBJ1-6; v_gene: TRBV7-9; CDR3nt: TGTGCCAGCAGTGAAGCGGCAGGGGGTAGATGGTCACCCCTCCACTTT; CDR3aa: CASSEAAGGRWSPLHF
abundance: .; d_gene: .; j_gene: TRBJ2-5; v_gene: TRBV9; CDR3nt: TGTGCCAGCAGCGGGGCCAGGAAGACCCAGTACTTC; CDR3aa: CASSGARKTQYF
abundance: .; d_gene: TRBD1; j_gene: TRBJ1-4; v_gene: TRBV5-4; CDR3nt: TGTGCCAGCAGCTTGGGGACAGGGGGTAATGAAAAACTGTTTTTT; CDR3aa: CASSLGTGGNEKLFF
abundance: .; d_gene: TRBD2; j_gene: TRBJ2-1; v_gene: TRBV5-4; CDR3nt: TGTGCCAGCAGCCCGGGACTAGCGGGAGGACAGTACAATGAGCAGTTCTTC; CDR3aa: CASSPGLAGGQYNEQFF
abundance: .; d_gene: .; j_gene: TRBJ1-2; v_gene: TRBV6-5; CDR3nt: TGTGCCAGCAGTTACTCGACGGGATCTGGCTACACCTTC; CDR3aa: CASSYSTGSGYTF
abundance: .; d_gene: .; j_gene: TRBJ2-5; v_gene: TRBV11-2; CDR3nt: TGTGCCAGCAGCTTAGGGCTAGCGGAGACCCAGTACTTC; CDR3aa: CASSLGLAETQYF
abundance: .; d_gene: TRBD1; j_gene: TRBJ2-5; v_gene: TRBV6-1; CDR3nt: TGTGCCAGCAGTGAAGGACAGGGACCTAGGTACGGGGAGACCCAGTACTTC; CDR3aa: CASSEGQGPRYGETQYF
abundance: .; d_gene: TRBD1; j_gene: TRBJ2-6; v_gene: TRBV5-1; CDR3nt: TGCGCCAGCAGCCCCACAGGGGGCGATGGGGCCAACGGCCTGACTTTC; CDR3aa: CASSPTGGDGANGLTF
abundance: .; d_gene: TRBD1; j_gene: TRBJ2-7; v_gene: TRBV14; CDR3nt: TGTGCCAGCAGCCTGTGGACAGGCTACGAGCAGTACTTC; CDR3aa: CASSLWTGYEQYF
abundance: .; d_gene: .; j_gene: TRBJ1-2; v_gene: TRBV6-5; CDR3nt: TGTGCCAGCAGTCAATCAGGGGTCGACTATGGCTACACCTTC; CDR3aa: CASSQSGVDYGYTF
abundance: .; d_gene: TRBD2; j_gene: TRBJ2-1; v_gene: TRBV10-3; CDR3nt: TGTGCCATCGCGCTTAGCGGGGGGCCCGGTGAGCAGTTCTTC; CDR3aa: CAIALSGGPGEQFF
abundance: .; d_gene: .; j_gene: TRBJ2-6; v_gene: TRBV10-3; CDR3nt: TGTGCCATCAGTGAGGGGGGGGCCATCTCTGGGGCCAACGGCCTGACTTTC; CDR3aa: CAISEGGAISGANGLTF
abundance: .; d_gene: .; j_gene: TRBJ1-1; v_gene: TRBV28; CDR3nt: TGTGCCAGCAGTTTAAGGCAGGGATACGGAATATCTGAAGCTTTCTTT; CDR3aa: CASSLRQGYGISEAFF
abundance: .; d_gene: .; j_gene: TRBJ1-2; v_gene: TRBV2; CDR3nt: TGTGCCGGCGGGGTTGGGACCTATGAGGGCTACACCTTC; CDR3aa: CAGGVGTYEGYTF
abundance: few; d_gene: TRBD2; j_gene: TRBJ2-7; v_gene: TRBV28; CDR3nt: TGTGCCAGCAGCCCCGGAAGACTCAGCGGGGGAGGCTTTTACGAGCAGTACTTC; CDR3aa: CASSPGRLSGGGFYEQYF
abundance: .; d_gene: TRBD1; j_gene: TRBJ2-3; v_gene: TRBV6-1; CDR3nt: TGTGCCAGCAGTGTGACAGGGGATAATACGCAGTATTTT; CDR3aa: CASSVTGDNTQYF
abundance: .; d_gene: TRBD1; j_gene: TRBJ2-1; v_gene: TRBV10-3; CDR3nt: TGTGCCACCGGACAGGGGCTCTACAATGAGCAGTTCTTC; CDR3aa: CATGQGLYNEQFF
abundance: .; d_gene: TRBD2; j_gene: TRBJ2-3; v_gene: TRBV15; CDR3nt: TGTGCCACCAGCAGAGGTTTAGCGGGAGAGGCAGATACGCAGTATTTT; CDR3aa: CATSRGLAGEADTQYF
abundance: .; d_gene: TRBD2; j_gene: TRBJ2-1; v_gene: TRBV2; CDR3nt: TGTGCCAGCAGTGAAGTCCTAGCGGGGGGGGGTGAGCAGTTCTTC; CDR3aa: CASSEVLAGGGEQFF